Detailed here is one T cell receptor beta chain. The record originates from a study of blood T cell repertoires in COVID-19. The data were produced by immunoSEQ multiplex PCR, yet TCRdb's version contains in-frame clones alone and is incomplete. The sample consists of 200,000 to 300,000 clones, over 90% of them appearing once. This receptor was identified in a man aged 30-40 years with COVID-19, enrolled during active disease. Sequencing was performed on peripheral blood.

CDR3 nucleotides: TGTGCCACCAGTGATTTGGGGGCAGATCCCACTGAAGCTTTCTTT. Translation: CATSDLGADPTEAFF. The rearrangement uses TRBV24-1 and TRBJ1-1; D might be TRBD1 (5 bases). Germline CDR1 KGHDR, CDR2 SFDVKD. V shed 0 bases and J shed 4 bases, with 11 bases lying between them. This CDR3 is 15 amino acids long.